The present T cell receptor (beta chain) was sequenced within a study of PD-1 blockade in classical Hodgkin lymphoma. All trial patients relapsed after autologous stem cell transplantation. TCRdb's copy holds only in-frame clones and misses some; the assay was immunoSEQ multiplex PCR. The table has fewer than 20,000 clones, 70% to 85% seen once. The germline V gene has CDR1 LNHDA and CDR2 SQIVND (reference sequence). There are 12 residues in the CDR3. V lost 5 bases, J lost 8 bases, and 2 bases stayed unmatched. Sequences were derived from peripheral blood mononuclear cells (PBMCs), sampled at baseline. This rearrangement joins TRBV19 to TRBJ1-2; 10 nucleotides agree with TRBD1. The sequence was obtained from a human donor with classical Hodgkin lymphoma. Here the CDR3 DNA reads TGTGCCAGTAGTGGGACAGGGGACGGCTACACCTTC. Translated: CASSGTGDGYTF. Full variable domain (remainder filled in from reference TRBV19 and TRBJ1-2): DGGITQSPKYLFRKEGQNVTLSCEQNLNHDAMYWYRQDPGQGLRLIYYSQIVNDFQKGDIAEGYSVSREKKESFPLTVTSAQKNPTAFYLCASSGTGDGYTFGSGTRLTVV.